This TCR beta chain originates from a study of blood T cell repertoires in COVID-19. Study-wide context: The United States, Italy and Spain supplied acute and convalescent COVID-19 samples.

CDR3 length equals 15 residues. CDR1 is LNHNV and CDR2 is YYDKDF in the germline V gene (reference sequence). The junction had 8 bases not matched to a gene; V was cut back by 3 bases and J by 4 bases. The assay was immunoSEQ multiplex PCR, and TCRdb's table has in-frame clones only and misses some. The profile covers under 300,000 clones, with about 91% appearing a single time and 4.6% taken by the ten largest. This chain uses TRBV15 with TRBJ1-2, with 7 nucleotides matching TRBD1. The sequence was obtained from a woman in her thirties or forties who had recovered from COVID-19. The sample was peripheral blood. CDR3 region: CATSSSNRDSYGYTF. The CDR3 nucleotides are TGTGCCACCAGCAGCTCGAACCGGGACAGCTATGGCTACACCTTC.